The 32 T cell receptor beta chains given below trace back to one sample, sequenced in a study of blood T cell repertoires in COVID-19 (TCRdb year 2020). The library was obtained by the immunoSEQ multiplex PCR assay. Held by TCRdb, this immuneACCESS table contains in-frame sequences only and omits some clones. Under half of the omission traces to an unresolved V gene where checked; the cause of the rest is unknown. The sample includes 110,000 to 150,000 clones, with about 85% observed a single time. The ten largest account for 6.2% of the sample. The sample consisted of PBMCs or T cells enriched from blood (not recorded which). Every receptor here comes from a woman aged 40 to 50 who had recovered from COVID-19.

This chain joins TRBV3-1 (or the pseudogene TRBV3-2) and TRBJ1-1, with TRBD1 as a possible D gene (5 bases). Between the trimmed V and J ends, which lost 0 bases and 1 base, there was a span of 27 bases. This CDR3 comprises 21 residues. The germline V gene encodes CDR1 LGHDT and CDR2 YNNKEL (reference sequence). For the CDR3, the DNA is TGTGCCAGCAGCCAAGATCGTGATAGGGTTACGCTGGGACTCCCGAACACTGAAGCTTTCTTT. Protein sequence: CASSQDRDRVTLGLPNTEAFF.

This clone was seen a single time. The CDR3 DNA reads TGTGCCAGCAGCTCCCAATTAGTAGACAACCAGCCCCAGCATTTT. Translated: CASSSQLVDNQPQHF. The rearrangement links TRBV5-5 to TRBJ1-5; no firm D call. This CDR3 region has 15 residues. Germline CDR1 and CDR2: SGHKS and YYEKEE (reference sequence). The V end was cut by 3 bases, the J end by 7 bases, with 17 bases between.

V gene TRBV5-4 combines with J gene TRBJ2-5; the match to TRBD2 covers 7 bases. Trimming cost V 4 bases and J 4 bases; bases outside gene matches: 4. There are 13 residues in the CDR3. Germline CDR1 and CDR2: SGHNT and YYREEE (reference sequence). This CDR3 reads CASSPSGGETQYF. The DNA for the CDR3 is TGTGCCAGCAGCCCGTCGGGGGGAGAGACCCAGTACTTC. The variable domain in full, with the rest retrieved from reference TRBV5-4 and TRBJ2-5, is ETGVTQSPTHLIKTRGQQVTLRCSSQSGHNTVSWYQQALGQGPQFIFQYYREEENGRGNFPPRFSGLQFPNYSSELNVNALELDDSALYLCASSPSGGETQYFGPGTRLLVL.

CDR3 coding DNA: TGTGCCAGCAGCTTAGGGGCCGCTTCCTCCGGCACTGAAGCTTTCTTT. It codes for CASSLGAASSGTEAFF. The chain recombines TRBV7-6 with TRBJ1-1; D remains unclear. V lost 1 base to trimming and J lost 4 bases, with 16 bases between them. The germline V gene has CDR1 SGHVS and CDR2 FNYEAQ. The CDR3 length is 16 residues.

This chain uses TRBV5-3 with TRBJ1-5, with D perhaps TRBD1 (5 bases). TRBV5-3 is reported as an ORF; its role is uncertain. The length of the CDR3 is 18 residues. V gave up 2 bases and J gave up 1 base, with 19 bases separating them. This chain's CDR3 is CARSLGRGPPGSNQPQHF. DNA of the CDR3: TGTGCCAGAAGCTTAGGTAGGGGTCCTCCTGGGAGCAATCAGCCCCAGCATTTT.

CDR3 nucleotides: TGTGCCTATGCTCCGGGACAGAAACCCGGCTACACCTTC. It yields the protein CAYAPGQKPGYTF. This chain connects TRBV30 to TRBJ1-2, with 7 bases aligning to TRBD1. The CDR3 runs 13 residues. Germline V gives CDR1 GTSNPN, CDR2 SVGIG (reference sequence). V shed 7 bases and J 8 bases; nucleotides not matched to a gene: 13.

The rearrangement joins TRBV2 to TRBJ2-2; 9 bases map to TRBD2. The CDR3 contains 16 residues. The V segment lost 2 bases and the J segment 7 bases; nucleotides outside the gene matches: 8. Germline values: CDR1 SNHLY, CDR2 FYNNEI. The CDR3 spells CASSEMGTSWGGELFF. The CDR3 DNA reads TGTGCCAGCAGTGAAATGGGGACTAGCTGGGGCGGGGAGCTGTTTTTT.

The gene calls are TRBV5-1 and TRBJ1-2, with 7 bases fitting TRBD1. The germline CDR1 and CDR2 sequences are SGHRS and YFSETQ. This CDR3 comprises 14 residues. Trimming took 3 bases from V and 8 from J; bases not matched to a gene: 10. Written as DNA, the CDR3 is TGCGCCAGCAGCTCGGAACCTGGGACAGACGGCTACACCTTC. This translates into CASSSEPGTDGYTF.

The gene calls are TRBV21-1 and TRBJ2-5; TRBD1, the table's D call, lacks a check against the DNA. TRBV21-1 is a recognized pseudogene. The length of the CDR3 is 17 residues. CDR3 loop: CASSKVISPGLEETQYF. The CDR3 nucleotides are TGTGCCAGCAGCAAAGTTATTTCGCCAGGGTTGGAAGAGACCCAGTACTTC.

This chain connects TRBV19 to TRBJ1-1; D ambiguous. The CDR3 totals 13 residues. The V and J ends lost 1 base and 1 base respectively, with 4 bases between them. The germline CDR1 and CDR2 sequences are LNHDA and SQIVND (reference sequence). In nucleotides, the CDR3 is TGTGCCAGTAGTATAGTCCAGAACACTGAAGCTTTCTTT. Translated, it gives CASSIVQNTEAFF.

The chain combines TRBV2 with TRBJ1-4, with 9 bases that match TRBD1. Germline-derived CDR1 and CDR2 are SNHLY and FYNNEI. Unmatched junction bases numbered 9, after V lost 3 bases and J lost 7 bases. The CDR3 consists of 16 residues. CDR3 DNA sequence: TGTGCCAGCAGTGACAACAGGGGGCTGTCCCGTGAAAAACTGTTTTTT. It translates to CASSDNRGLSREKLFF.

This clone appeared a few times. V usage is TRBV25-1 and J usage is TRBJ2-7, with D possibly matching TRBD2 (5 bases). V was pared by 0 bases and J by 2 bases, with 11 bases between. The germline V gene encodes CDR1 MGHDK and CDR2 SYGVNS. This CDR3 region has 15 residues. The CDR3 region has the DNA TGTGCCAGCAGTGAATATATCGGAGGCCCCTACGAGCAGTACTTC. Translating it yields CASSEYIGGPYEQYF.

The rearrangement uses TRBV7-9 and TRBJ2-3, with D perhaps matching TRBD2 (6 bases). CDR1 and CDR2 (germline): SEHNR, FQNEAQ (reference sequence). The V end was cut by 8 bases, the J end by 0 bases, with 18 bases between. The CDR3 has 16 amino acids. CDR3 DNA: TGTGCCAGCCTAATTCCGGGAGAGAGAAGCACAGATACGCAGTATTTT. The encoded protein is CASLIPGERSTDTQYF.

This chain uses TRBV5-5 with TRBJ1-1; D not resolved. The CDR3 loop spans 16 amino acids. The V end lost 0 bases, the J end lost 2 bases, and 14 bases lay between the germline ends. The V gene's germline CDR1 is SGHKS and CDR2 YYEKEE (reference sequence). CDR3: CASSLEVGRQNTEAFF. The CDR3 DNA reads TGTGCCAGCAGCTTGGAGGTCGGCAGACAAAACACTGAAGCTTTCTTT.

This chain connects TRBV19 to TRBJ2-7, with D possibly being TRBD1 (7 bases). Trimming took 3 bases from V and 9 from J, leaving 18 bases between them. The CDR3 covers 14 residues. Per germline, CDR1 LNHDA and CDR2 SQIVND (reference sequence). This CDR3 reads CASSIGGGGAGQYF. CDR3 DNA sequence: TGTGCCAGTAGTATCGGAGGAGGGGGCGCCGGGCAGTACTTC.

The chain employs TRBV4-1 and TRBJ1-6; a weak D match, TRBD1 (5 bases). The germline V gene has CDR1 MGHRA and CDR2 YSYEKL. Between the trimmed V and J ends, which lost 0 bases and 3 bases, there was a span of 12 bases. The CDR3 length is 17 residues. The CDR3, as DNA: TGCGCCAGCAGCCAAGAAGCACAGGCCGACTATAATTCACCCCTCCACTTT. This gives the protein CASSQEAQADYNSPLHF.

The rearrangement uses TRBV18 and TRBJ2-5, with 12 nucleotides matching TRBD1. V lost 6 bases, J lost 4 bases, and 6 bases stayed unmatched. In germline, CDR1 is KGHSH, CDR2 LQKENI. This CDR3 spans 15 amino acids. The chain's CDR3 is CASSPGTGGAETQYF. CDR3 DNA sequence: TGTGCCAGCTCCCCCGGGACAGGGGGCGCAGAGACCCAGTACTTC.

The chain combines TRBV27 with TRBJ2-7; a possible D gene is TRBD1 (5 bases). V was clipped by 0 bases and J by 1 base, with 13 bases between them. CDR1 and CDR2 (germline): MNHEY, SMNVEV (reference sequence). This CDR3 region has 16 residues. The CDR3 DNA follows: TGTGCCAGCAGTTTATCGGGCAGGGTAAAATCCTACGAGCAGTACTTC. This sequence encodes CASSLSGRVKSYEQYF.

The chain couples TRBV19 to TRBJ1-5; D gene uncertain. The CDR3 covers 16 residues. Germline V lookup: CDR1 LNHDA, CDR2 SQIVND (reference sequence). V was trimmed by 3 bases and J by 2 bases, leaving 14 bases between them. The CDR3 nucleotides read TGTGCCAGTAGTATCGGGATCACCCAGGGCAATCAGCCCCAGCATTTT. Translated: CASSIGITQGNQPQHF.

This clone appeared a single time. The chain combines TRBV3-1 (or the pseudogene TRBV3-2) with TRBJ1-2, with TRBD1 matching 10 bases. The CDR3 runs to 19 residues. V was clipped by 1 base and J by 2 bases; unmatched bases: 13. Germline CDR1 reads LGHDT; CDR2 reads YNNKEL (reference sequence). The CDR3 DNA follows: TGTGCCAGCAGCCAAGGTAGGGACAGGGGAGCGTCAAGGAACTATGGCTACACCTTC. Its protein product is CASSQGRDRGASRNYGYTF.

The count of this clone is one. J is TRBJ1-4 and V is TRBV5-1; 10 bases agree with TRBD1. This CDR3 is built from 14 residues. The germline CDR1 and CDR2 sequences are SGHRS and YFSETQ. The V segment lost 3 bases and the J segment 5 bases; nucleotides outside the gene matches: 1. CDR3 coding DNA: TGCGCCAGCAGCTCGGACAGGGGGAATGAAAAACTGTTTTTT. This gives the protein CASSSDRGNEKLFF.

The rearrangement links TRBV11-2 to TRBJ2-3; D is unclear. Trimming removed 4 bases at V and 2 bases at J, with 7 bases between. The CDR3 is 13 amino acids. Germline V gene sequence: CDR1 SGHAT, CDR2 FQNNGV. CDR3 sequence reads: CASSSTNTDTQYF. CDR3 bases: TGTGCCAGCAGCTCTACCAACACAGATACGCAGTATTTT.

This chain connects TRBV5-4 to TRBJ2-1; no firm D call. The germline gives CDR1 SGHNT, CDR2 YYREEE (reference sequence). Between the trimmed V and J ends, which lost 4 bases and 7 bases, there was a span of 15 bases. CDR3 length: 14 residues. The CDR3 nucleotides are TGTGCCAGCAGCCCAAGGAGTATAGTAAATGAGCAGTTCTTC. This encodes CASSPRSIVNEQFF. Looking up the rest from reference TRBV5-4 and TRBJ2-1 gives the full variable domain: ETGVTQSPTHLIKTRGQQVTLRCSSQSGHNTVSWYQQALGQGPQFIFQYYREEENGRGNFPPRFSGLQFPNYSSELNVNALELDDSALYLCASSPRSIVNEQFFGPGTRLTVL.

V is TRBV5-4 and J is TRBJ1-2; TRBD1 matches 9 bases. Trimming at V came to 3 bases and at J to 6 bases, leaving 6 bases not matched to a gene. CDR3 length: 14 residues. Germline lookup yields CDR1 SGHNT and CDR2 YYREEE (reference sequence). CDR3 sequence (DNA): TGTGCCAGCAGCTGGCGCGGGACAGGGCATGGCTACACCTTC. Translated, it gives CASSWRGTGHGYTF.

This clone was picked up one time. The CDR3 DNA reads as TGCAGCGCCGACGGCGGGGGGGCCGGTGAGCAGTACTTC. It encodes CSADGGGAGEQYF. V gene TRBV29-1 combines with J gene TRBJ2-7; 9 bases are a match to TRBD2. The CDR3 contains 13 residues. The germline CDR1 and CDR2 sequences are SQVTM and ANQGSEA. Trimming took 7 bases from V and 7 from J; bases not matched to a gene: 11.

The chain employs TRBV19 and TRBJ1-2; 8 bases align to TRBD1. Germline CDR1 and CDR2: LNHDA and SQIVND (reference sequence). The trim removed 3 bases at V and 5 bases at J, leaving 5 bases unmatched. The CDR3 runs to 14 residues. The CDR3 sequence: CASSIGQGSYGYTF. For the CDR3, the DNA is TGTGCCAGTAGTATTGGACAGGGTAGTTATGGCTACACCTTC.

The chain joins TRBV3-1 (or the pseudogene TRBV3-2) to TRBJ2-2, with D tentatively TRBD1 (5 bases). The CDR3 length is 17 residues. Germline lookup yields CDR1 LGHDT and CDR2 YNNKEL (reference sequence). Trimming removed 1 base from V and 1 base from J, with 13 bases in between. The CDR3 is CASSQGFRVRNTGELFF. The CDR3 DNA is TGTGCCAGCAGCCAAGGTTTCAGGGTGAGGAACACCGGGGAGCTGTTTTTT.

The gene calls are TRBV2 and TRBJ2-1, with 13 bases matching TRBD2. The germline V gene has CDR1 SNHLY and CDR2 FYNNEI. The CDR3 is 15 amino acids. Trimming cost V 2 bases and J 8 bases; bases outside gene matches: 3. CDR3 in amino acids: CASSERTSGSYEQFF. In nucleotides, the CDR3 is TGTGCCAGCAGTGAAAGGACTAGCGGGAGCTATGAGCAGTTCTTC.

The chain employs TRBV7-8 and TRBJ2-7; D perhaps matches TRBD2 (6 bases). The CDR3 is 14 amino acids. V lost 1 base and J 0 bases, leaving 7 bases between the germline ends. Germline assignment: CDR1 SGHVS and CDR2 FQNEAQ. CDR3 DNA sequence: TGTGCCAGCAGCTTAGTGGGGGGCTCCTACGAGCAGTACTTC. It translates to CASSLVGGSYEQYF.

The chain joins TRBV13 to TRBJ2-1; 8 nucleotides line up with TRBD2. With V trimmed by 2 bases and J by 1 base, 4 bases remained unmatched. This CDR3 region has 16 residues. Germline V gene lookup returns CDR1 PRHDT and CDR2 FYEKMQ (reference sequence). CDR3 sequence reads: CASSLIPGGSYNEQFF. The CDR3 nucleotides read TGTGCCAGCAGCTTAATTCCGGGAGGGTCCTACAATGAGCAGTTCTTC.

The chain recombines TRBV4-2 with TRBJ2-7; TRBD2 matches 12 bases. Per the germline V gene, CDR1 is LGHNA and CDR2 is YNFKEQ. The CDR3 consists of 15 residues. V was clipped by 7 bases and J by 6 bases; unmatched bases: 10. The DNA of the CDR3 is TGTGCCAGCACCCAGGGGGCTAGCGGGAGGGCCGAGCAGTACTTC. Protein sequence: CASTQGASGRAEQYF.

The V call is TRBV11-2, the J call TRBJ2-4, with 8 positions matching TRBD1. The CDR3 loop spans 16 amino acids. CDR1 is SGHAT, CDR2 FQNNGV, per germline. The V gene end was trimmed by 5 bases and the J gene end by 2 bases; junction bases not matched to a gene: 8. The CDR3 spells CASSPGQGNPKNIQYF. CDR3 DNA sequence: TGTGCCAGCAGCCCCGGACAGGGAAACCCCAAAAACATTCAGTACTTC.